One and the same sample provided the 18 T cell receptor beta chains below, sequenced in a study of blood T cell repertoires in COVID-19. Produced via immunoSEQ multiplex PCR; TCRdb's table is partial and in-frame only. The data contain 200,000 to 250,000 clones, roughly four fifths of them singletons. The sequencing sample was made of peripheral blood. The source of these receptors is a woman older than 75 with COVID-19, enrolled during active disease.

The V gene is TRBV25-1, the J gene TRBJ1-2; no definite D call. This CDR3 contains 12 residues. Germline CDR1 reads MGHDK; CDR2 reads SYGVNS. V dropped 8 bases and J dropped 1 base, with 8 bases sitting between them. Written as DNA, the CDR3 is TGTGCCAGCGGGGAGTTTAACTATGGCTACACCTTC. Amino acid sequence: CASGEFNYGYTF.

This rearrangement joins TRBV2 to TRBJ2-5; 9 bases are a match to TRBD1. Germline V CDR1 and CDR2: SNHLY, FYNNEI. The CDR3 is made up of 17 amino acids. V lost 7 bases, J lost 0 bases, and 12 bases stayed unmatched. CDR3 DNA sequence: TGTGCCAGCACCCCCGGAGACAGGGGGAAGTACCAAGAGACCCAGTACTTC. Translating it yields CASTPGDRGKYQETQYF. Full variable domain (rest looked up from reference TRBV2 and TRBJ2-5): EPEVTQTPSHQVTQMGQEVILRCVPISNHLYFYWYRQILGQKVEFLVSFYNNEISEKSEIFDDQFSVERPDGSNFTLKIRSTKLEDSAMYFCASTPGDRGKYQETQYFGPGTRLLVL.

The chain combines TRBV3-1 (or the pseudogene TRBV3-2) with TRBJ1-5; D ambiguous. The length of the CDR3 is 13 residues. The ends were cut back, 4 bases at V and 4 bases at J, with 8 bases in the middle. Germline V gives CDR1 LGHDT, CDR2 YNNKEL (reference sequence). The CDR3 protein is CASSLGWNQPQHF. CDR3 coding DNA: TGTGCCAGCAGCCTCGGTTGGAATCAGCCCCAGCATTTT.

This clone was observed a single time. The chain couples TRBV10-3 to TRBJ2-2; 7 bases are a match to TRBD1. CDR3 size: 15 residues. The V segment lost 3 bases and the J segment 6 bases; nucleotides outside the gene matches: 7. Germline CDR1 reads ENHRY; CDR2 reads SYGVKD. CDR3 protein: CAISDGTAMAGELFF. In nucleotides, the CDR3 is TGTGCCATCAGTGACGGGACAGCAATGGCCGGGGAGCTGTTTTTT.

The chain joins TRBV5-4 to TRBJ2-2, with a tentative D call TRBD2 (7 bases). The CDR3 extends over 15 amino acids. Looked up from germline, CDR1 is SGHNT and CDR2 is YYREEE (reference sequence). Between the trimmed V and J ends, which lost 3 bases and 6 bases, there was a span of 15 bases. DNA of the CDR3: TGTGCCAGCAGCTCGAAGGTCGGGGGGCCCGGGGAGCTGTTTTTT. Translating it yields CASSSKVGGPGELFF.

The CDR3 bases are TGCGCCAGCAGCTTTGACCCTAGCGGGACTACCTACGAGCAGTACTTC. Its translation is CASSFDPSGTTYEQYF. The chain is built from TRBV5-1 and TRBJ2-7; TRBD2 matches at 9 bases. Trimming cost V 2 bases and J 2 bases; bases outside gene matches: 8. This CDR3 contains 16 residues. CDR1 is SGHRS, CDR2 YFSETQ, per germline.

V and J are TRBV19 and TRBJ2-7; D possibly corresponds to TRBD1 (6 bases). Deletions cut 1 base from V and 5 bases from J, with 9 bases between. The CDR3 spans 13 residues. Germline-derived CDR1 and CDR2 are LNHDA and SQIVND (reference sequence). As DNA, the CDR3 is TGTGCCAGTAGTATAGGAGAGGGGGACGAGCAGTACTTC. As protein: CASSIGEGDEQYF. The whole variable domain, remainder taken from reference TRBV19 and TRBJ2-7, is DGGITQSPKYLFRKEGQNVTLSCEQNLNHDAMYWYRQDPGQGLRLIYYSQIVNDFQKGDIAEGYSVSREKKESFPLTVTSAQKNPTAFYLCASSIGEGDEQYFGPGTRLTVT.

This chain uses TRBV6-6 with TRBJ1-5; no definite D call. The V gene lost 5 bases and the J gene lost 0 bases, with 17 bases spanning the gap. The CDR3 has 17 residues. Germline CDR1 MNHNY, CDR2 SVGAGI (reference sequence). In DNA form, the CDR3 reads TGTGCCAGCAGTCCCTTGGTTTACAGCTATAGCAATCAGCCCCAGCATTTT. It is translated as CASSPLVYSYSNQPQHF.

This chain's CDR3 is CASSPPVGGSGNTIYF. The CDR3 region has the DNA TGTGCCAGCTCACCACCTGTCGGGGGCTCTGGAAACACCATATATTTT. The chain links TRBV18 to TRBJ1-3; D might be TRBD1 (5 bases). V dropped 0 bases and J dropped 0 bases, with 9 bases sitting between them. Germline lookup yields CDR1 KGHSH and CDR2 LQKENI. The CDR3 contains 16 residues. The entire variable domain, with the rest obtained from reference TRBV18 and TRBJ1-3, is as follows: NAGVMQNPRHLVRRRGQEARLRCSPMKGHSHVYWYRQLPEEGLKFMVYLQKENIIDESGMPKERFSAEFPKEGPSILRIQQVVRGDSAAYFCASSPPVGGSGNTIYFGEGSWLTVV.

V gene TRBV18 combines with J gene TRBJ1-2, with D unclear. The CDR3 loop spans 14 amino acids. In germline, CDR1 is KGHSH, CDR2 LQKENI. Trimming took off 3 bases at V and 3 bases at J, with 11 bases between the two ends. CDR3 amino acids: CASSPPPGDYGYTF. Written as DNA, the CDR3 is TGTGCCAGCTCACCCCCCCCAGGCGACTATGGCTACACCTTC.

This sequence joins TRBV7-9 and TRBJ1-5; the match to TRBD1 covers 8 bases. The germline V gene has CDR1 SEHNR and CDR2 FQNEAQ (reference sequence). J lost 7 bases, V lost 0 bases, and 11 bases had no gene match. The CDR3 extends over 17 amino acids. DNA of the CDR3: TGTGCCAGCAGCTTAGCGAGGGGCAGGGGGCGCGGGCAGCCCCAGCATTTT. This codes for CASSLARGRGRGQPQHF. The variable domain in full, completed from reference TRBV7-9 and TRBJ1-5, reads DTGVSQNPRHKITKRGQNVTFRCDPISEHNRLYWYRQTLGQGPEFLTYFQNEAQLEKSRLLSDRFSAERPKGSFSTLEIQRTEQGDSAMYLCASSLARGRGRGQPQHFGDGTRLSIL.

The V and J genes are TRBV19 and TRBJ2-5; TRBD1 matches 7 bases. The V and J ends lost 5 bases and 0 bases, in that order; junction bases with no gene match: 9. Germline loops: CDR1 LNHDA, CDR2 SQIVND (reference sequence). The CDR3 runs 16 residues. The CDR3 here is CASSPKGGLYQETQYF. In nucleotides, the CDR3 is TGTGCCAGTAGTCCCAAAGGGGGCCTTTACCAAGAGACCCAGTACTTC. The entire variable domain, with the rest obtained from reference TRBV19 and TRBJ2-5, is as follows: DGGITQSPKYLFRKEGQNVTLSCEQNLNHDAMYWYRQDPGQGLRLIYYSQIVNDFQKGDIAEGYSVSREKKESFPLTVTSAQKNPTAFYLCASSPKGGLYQETQYFGPGTRLLVL.

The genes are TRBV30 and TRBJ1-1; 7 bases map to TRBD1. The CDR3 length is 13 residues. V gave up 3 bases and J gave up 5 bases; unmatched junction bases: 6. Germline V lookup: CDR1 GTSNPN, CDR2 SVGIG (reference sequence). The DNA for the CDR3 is TGTGCCTGGAGCGGACAGGTCGGAACTGAAGCTTTCTTT. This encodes CAWSGQVGTEAFF.

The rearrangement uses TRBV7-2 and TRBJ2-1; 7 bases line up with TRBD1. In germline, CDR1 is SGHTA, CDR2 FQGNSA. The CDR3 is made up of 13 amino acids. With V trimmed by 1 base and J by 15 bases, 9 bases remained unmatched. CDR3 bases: TGTGCCAGCAGCTTAGACGGACAGGCCCCCTTGTTCTTC. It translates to CASSLDGQAPLFF.

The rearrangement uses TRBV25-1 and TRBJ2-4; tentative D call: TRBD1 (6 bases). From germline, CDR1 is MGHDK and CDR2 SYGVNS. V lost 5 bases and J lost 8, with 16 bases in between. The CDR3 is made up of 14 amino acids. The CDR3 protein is CASSPSGGSDIQYF. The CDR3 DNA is TGTGCCAGCAGTCCAAGTGGGGGCTCCGACATTCAGTACTTC.

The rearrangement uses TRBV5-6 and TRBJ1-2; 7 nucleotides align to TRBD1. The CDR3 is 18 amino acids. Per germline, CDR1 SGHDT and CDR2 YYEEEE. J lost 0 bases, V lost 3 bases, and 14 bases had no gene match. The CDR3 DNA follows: TGTGCCAGCAGCTACAGAAACAGACAGGGTTTCACTAACTATGGCTACACCTTC. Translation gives CASSYRNRQGFTNYGYTF.

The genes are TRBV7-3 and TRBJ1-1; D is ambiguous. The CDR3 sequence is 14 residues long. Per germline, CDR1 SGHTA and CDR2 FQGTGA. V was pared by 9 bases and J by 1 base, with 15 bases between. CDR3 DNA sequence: TGTGCCAGTCGAACGGAGAAGCCGAACACTGAAGCTTTCTTT. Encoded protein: CASRTEKPNTEAFF.

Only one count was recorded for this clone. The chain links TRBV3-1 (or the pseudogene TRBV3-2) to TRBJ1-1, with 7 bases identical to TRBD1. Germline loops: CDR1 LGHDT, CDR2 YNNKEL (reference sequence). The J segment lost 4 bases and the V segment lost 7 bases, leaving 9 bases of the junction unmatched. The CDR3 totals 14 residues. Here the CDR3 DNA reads TGTGCCAGCACGAAGGGGGCCTTGGGCACTGAAGCTTTCTTT. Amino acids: CASTKGALGTEAFF.